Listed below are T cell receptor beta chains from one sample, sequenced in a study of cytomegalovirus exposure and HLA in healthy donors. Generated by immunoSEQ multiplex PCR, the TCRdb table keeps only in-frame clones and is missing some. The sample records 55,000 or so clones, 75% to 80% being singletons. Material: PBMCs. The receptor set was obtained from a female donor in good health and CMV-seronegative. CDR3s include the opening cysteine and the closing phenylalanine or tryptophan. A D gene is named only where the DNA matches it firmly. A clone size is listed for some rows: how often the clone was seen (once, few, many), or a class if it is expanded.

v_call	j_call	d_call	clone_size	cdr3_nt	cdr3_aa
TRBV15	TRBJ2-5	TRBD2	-	TGTGCCACCAGACATCAAGGCTGGGCTAGCGGGGTTTACGAGACCCAGTACTTC	CATRHQGWASGVYETQYF
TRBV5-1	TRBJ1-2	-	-	TGCGCCAGCAGCTTGCGGACAGACTACCTCTATGGCTACACCTTC	CASSLRTDYLYGYTF
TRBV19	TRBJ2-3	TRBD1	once	TGTGCCAGTAGTTCCCGGACAGGGGGCGAAGATACGCAGTATTTT	CASSSRTGGEDTQYF
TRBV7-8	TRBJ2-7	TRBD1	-	TGTGCCAGCAGCTCTGAACAGGGGGCCTACGAGCAGTACTTC	CASSSEQGAYEQYF
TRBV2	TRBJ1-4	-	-	TGTGCCAGCAGCGTACAGGTGAATGAAAAACTGTTTTTT	CASSVQVNEKLFF
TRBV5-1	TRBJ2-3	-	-	TGCGCCAGCAGCGCCGACTCCACAGATACGCAGTATTTT	CASSADSTDTQYF
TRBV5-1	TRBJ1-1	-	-	TGCGCCAGCAGCTTAGGAGGGCCCGGGAACACTGAAGCTTTCTTT	CASSLGGPGNTEAFF
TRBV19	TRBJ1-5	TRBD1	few	TGTGCCAGTAAGCCCGGCCAGGGGGTAGGTCAGCCCCAGCATTTT	CASKPGQGVGQPQHF
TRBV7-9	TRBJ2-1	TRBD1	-	TGTGCCAGCAGCCCTGGACAGGGGACCTACAATGAGCAGTTCTTC	CASSPGQGTYNEQFF
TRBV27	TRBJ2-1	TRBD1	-	TGTGCCAGCAGTTTTGGGGACAGAAGACCAGGGAATGAGCAGTTCTTC	CASSFGDRRPGNEQFF